This TCR beta chain was captured in a study of vaccination and CD4 T cells after COVID-19. Across the whole study: Four females and six males made up the convalescents, two of whom were Hispanic. Median time from second vaccine dose to sampling was 72 days (14 to 241). Study-wide points: Among convalescent patients, a median 86.3% of reactive clones emerged only after vaccination.

Treatment specified: roughly 10-day PBMC culture with coronavirus spike peptide pools or control peptides (ViraFEST assay). V was shortened by 1 base and J by 4 bases, with 15 bases between the two germline ends. The germline gives CDR1 MNHNS, CDR2 SASEGT. CDR3 length: 16 amino acids. This clonotype was detected a few times. Its specificity is not known. The study sequenced cultured CD4+ T cell DNA using the Oncomine TCR Beta short-read assay. TCRdb re-called the PCR reads through MiXCR, storing one row per CDR3 protein. The sample lists about 14,000 distinct CDR3 sequences, less than 35% occurring once.

Sequenced here: CD4+ T cells from blood, cultured in vitro, sampled before SARS-CoV-2 vaccination. The gene calls are TRBV6-1 and TRBJ2-3, with D possibly matching TRBD2 (6 bases). This clonotype was sampled from a human donor who received a COVID-19 vaccine. The CDR3 nucleotides read TGTGCCAGCAGTGAAGGAGAGGGGACGGGAGCAGATACGCAGTATTTT. Translating it yields CASSEGEGTGADTQYF.